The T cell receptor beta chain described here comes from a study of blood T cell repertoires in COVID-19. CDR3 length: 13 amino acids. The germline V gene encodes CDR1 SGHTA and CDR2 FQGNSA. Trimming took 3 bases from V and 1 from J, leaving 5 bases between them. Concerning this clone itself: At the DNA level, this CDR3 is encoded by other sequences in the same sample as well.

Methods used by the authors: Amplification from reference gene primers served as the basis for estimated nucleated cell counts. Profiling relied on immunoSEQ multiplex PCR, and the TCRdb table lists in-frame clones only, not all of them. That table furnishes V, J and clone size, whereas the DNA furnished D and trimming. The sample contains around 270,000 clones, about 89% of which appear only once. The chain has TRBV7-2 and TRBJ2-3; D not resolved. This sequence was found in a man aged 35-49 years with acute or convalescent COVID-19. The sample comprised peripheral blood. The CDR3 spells CASSFQGTDTQYF. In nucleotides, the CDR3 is TGTGCCAGCAGCTTTCAGGGCACAGATACGCAGTATTTT.